These T cell receptor beta chains were read from a single sample in a study of shared clonotypes between healthy human individuals. The table came from immunoSEQ multiplex PCR; TCRdb's copy has only in-frame clones and leaves some out. The sample has about 2 million clones, 95% seen once; the top ten hold around 0.13%. The sample comprised naive CD4+ T cells sorted from blood. These receptors were obtained from a man younger than 35 in good health. Both conserved end residues are part of each CDR3. A D gene is named only where the DNA matches it firmly. Where a row states a size, it is once, few, many or the class of an expanded clone; other rows omit it.

D gene,J gene,V gene,clone size,CDR3 protein,CDR3 DNA
TRBD1,TRBJ1-1,TRBV27,-,CASGTGLNTEAFF,TGTGCCAGCGGGACAGGGTTGAACACTGAAGCTTTCTTT
TRBD1,TRBJ2-3,TRBV11-3,-,CASSPGTGASDTQYF,TGTGCCAGCAGCCCGGGGACAGGGGCGTCAGATACGCAGTATTTT
-,TRBJ2-1,TRBV11-2,-,CASSWSATAGEQFF,TGTGCCAGCAGCTGGTCCGCCACGGCGGGAGAGCAGTTCTTC
TRBD2,TRBJ2-7,TRBV18,-,CASSLAGHEQYF,TGTGCCAGCTCACTAGCGGGGCACGAGCAGTACTTC
-,TRBJ2-1,TRBV19,-,CASSIAHRTSYNEQFF,TGTGCCAGTAGTATAGCGCACAGGACGTCCTACAATGAGCAGTTCTTC
TRBD1,TRBJ1-5,TRBV6-1,many,CASRAGGGRQPQHF,TGTGCCAGCAGGGCAGGGGGCGGGAGACAGCCCCAGCATTTT
-,TRBJ1-5,TRBV4-1,-,CASSPLGEIGNQPQHF,TGCGCCAGCAGCCCTCTGGGGGAAATAGGCAATCAGCCCCAGCATTTT
-,TRBJ1-4,TRBV15,-,CATSRDLGTELF,TGTGCCACCAGCAGAGATCTCGGGACGGAGCTTTTT
-,TRBJ1-1,TRBV18,-,CASSRSMTGLSTEAFF,TGTGCCAGCTCACGATCTATGACAGGCCTAAGCACTGAAGCTTTCTTT
-,TRBJ1-2,TRBV10-3,-,CAISEVDSYGYTF,TGTGCCATCAGTGAGGTGGACAGCTATGGCTACACCTTC